A selection of T cell receptor beta chains follows, all from one sample in a study of blood T cells in healthy people across ages. TCRdb re-derived calls from the 5' RACE reads in MiXCR, one entry per CDR3 protein. The data hold about 1.1 million distinct CDR3 sequences, with roughly two fifths observed a single time. Sequences were obtained from blood. The receptors stem from a man aged 18 to 30 in good health. Both conserved end residues are part of each CDR3. The D gene is left open where the match is weak. Size is stated for part of the rows, as once, few or many counts, or as a class when the clone is expanded.

abundance,d_gene,j_gene,v_gene,CDR3nt,CDR3aa
many,TRBD2,TRBJ2-1,TRBV4-2,TGTGCCAGCAGCCTTAGCGGGGGGGCCGTAAATGAGCAGTTCTTC,CASSLSGGAVNEQFF
many,TRBD1,TRBJ2-7,TRBV6-5,TGTGCCAGCAGTTATCCGGGACAGGGGCTCTACGAGCAGTACTTC,CASSYPGQGLYEQYF
-,-,TRBJ1-1,TRBV3-1,TGTGCCAGCAGCCAAGAACAGGGCCCAGAGGGCACTGAAGCTTTCTTT,CASSQEQGPEGTEAFF
-,-,TRBJ2-5,TRBV29-1,TGCAGCGTTGAAGTTGATAGCGGTAGGGAAGAGTACTTC,CSVEVDSGREEYF
few,TRBD2,TRBJ2-1,TRBV9,TGTGCCAGCAGCGTAGTCCCTAGCGGGAACAATGAGCAGTTCTTC,CASSVVPSGNNEQFF
few,TRBD1,TRBJ2-7,TRBV5-1,TGCGCCAGCAGCTTGGCAGGGGGACAATTCTCTGGTTCCCGCTCCTACGAGCAGTACTTC,CASSLAGGQFSGSRSYEQYF
few,-,TRBJ1-4,TRBV6-2/TRBV6-3,TGTGCCAGCAGTCCGGGAGATATCGGTGGAAAACTGTTTTTT,CASSPGDIGGKLFF
few,-,TRBJ1-1,TRBV7-2,TGTGCCAGCAGCTTTGGACGCAGCGACACTGAAGCTTTCTTT,CASSFGRSDTEAFF
few,TRBD2,TRBJ2-3,TRBV7-2,TGTGCCAGCAGCTCGTCCTCTAGCGGGGCCTTCACAGATACGCAGTATTTT,CASSSSSSGAFTDTQYF
-,TRBD2,TRBJ2-3,TRBV7-3,TGTGCCAGCAGCTTAGCGGGGGGGCAACAGAGGGATACGCAGTATTTT,CASSLAGGQQRDTQYF
-,-,TRBJ1-1,TRBV7-9,TGTGCCAGCAGCTTAGATGGGAGGCGGACTGAAGCTTTCTTT,CASSLDGRRTEAFF
-,TRBD1,TRBJ1-2,TRBV2,TGTGCCAGCAGTGAAGTAGGGACAGCCCCTGGCTACACCTTC,CASSEVGTAPGYTF
once,-,TRBJ2-1,TRBV12-3/TRBV12-4,TGTACCAGCAGCCACTGGGGTAAAGGGGGAGACAATGAGCAGTTCTTC,CTSSHWGKGGDNEQFF
few,-,TRBJ1-6,TRBV12-3/TRBV12-4,TGTGCCAGCACTCTCAGCTCCTATAATTCACCCCTCCACTTT,CASTLSSYNSPLHF
once,TRBD2,TRBJ2-5,TRBV20-1,TGCAGTGCGCAAACTAGCGGGGTTCACCAAGAGACCCAGTACTTC,CSAQTSGVHQETQYF
-,TRBD1,TRBJ1-1,TRBV27,TGTGCCAGCAGCCCGACAGGGGTTAAGACTGAAGCTTTCTTT,CASSPTGVKTEAFF
many,-,TRBJ2-5,TRBV6-6,TGTGCCAGCAGTCAGACCTTTTCGGGACGCCAAGAGACCCAGTACTTC,CASSQTFSGRQETQYF
-,-,TRBJ1-2,TRBV7-9,TGTGCCAGCAGCTTTCACCGGGACAACGGCTACACCTTC,CASSFHRDNGYTF
-,-,TRBJ1-5,TRBV2,TGTGCCAGCAGTGAAGCGGCGGGACTTAACAATCAGCCCCAGCATTTT,CASSEAAGLNNQPQHF
-,TRBD1,TRBJ1-2,TRBV2,TGTGCCAGCACCCCGACAGGGACCGTGTTTGGCTACACCTTC,CASTPTGTVFGYTF